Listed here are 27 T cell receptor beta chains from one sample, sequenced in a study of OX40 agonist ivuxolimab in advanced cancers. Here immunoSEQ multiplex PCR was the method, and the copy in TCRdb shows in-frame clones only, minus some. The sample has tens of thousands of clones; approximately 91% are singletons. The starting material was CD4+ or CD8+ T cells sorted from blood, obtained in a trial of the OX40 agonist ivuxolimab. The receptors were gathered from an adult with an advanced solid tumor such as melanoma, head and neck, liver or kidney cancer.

This CDR3 reads CASSQNLQETQYF. DNA of the CDR3: TGTGCCAGCAGCCAGAACCTACAAGAGACCCAGTACTTC. The V and J genes are TRBV27 and TRBJ2-5; D is undetermined. With 6 bases removed from V and 2 bases from J, the gap between germline ends came to 10 bases. The CDR3 runs 13 residues. Germline V gene data show CDR1 as MNHEY and CDR2 as SMNVEV (reference sequence).

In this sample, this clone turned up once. The CDR3 sequence: CASSGTLQGEKLFF. In DNA form, the CDR3 reads TGTGCCAGCAGTGGGACACTCCAAGGTGAAAAACTGTTTTTT. This rearrangement joins TRBV6-1 to TRBJ1-4; TRBD1 is a possible D gene (5 bases). This CDR3 is 14 amino acids long. The V end was cut by 4 bases, the J end by 7 bases, with 13 bases between. Germline assignment: CDR1 MNHNS and CDR2 SASEGT.

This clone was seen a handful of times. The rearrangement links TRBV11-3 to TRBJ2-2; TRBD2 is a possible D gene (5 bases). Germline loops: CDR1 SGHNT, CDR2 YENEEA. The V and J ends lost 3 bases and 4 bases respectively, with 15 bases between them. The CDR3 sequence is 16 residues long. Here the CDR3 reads CASSFGNSGSTGELFF. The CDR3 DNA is TGTGCCAGCAGCTTCGGGAACTCGGGGTCCACCGGGGAGCTGTTTTTT. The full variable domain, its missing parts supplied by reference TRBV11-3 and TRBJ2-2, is EAGVVQSPRYKIIEKKQPVAFWCNPISGHNTLYWYLQNLGQGPELLIRYENEEAVDDSQLPKDRFSAERLKGVDSTLKIQPAELGDSAVYLCASSFGNSGSTGELFFGEGSRLTVL.

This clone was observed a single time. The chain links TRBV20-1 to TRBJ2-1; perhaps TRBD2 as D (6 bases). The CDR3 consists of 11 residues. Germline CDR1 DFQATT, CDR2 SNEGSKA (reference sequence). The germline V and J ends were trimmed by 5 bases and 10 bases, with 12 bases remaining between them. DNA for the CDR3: TGCAGTGCTTTGCGGGACCCCGAGCAGTTCTTC. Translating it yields CSALRDPEQFF.

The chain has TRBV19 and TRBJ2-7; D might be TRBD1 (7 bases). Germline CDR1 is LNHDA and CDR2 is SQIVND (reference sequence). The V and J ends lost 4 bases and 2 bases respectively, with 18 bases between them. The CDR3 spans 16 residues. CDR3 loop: CASSTHRGGSPYEQYF. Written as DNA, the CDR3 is TGTGCCAGTAGTACGCACAGGGGAGGTTCGCCCTACGAGCAGTACTTC.

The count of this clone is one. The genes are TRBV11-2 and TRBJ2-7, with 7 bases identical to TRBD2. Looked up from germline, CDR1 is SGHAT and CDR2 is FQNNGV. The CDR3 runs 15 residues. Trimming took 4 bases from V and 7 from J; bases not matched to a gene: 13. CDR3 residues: CASSYNKLAGGEQYF. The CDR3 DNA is TGTGCCAGCAGCTATAATAAACTGGCCGGGGGGGAGCAGTACTTC.

The CDR3 DNA is TGTGCCATCAGCGAGCGGACAGATAGCAATCAGCCCCAGCATTTT. Protein product: CAISERTDSNQPQHF. This chain joins TRBV10-3 and TRBJ1-5; TRBD1 might be the D (6 bases). Trimming shortened V by 6 bases and J by 0 bases, and 12 bases separated the two germline ends. The CDR3 contains 15 residues. Germline CDR1 and CDR2: ENHRY and SYGVKD.

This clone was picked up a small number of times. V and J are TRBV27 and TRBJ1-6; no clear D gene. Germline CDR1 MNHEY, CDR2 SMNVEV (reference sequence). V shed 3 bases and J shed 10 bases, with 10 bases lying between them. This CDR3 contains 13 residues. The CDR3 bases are TGTGCCAGCAGTTTTATTGCCCAATCACCCCTCCACTTT. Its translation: CASSFIAQSPLHF.

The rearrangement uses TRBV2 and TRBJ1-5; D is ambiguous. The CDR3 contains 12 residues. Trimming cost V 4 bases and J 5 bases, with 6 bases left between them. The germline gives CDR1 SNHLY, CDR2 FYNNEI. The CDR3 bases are TGTGCCAGCAGTGGGCCGGATCAGCCCCAGCATTTT. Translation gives CASSGPDQPQHF.

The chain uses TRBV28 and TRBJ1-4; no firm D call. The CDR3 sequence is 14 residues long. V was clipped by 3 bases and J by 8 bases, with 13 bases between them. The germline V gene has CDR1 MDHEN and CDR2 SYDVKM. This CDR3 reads CASSFTTDGEKLFF. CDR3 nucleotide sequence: TGTGCCAGCAGTTTTACTACTGACGGGGAAAAACTGTTTTTT.

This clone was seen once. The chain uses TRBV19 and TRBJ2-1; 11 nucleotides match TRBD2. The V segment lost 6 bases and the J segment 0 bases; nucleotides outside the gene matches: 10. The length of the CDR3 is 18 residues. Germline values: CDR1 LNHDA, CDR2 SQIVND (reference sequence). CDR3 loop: CASRGTSGILGSYNEQFF. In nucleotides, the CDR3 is TGTGCCAGTAGAGGGACTAGCGGAATTCTGGGCTCCTACAATGAGCAGTTCTTC.

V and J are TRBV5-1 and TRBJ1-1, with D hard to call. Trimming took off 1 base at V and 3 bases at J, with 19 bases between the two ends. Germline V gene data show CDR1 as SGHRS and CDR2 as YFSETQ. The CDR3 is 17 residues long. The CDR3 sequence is CASSLTGLLGSDTEAFF. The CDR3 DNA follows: TGCGCCAGCAGCTTGACCGGACTCTTGGGGTCGGACACTGAAGCTTTCTTT. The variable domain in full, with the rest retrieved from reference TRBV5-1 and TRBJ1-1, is KAGVTQTPRYLIKTRGQQVTLSCSPISGHRSVSWYQQTPGQGLQFLFEYFSETQRNKGNFPGRFSGRQFSNSRSEMNVSTLELGDSALYLCASSLTGLLGSDTEAFFGQGTRLTVV.

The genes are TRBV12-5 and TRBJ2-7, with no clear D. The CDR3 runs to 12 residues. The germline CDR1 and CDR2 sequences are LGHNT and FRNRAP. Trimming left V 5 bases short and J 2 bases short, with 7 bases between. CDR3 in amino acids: CASGGGTYEQYF. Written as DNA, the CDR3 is TGTGCTAGTGGTGGCGGAACCTACGAGCAGTACTTC. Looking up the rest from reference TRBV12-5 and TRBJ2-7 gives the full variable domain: DARVTQTPRHKVTEMGQEVTMRCQPILGHNTVFWYRQTMMQGLELLAYFRNRAPLDDSGMPKDRFSAEMPDATLATLKIQPSEPRDSAVYFCASGGGTYEQYFGPGTRLTVT.

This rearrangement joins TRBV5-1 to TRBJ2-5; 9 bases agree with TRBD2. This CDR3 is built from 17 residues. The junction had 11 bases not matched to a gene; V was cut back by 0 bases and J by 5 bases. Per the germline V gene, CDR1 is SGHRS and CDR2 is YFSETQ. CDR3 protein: CASSLAPSGTGWETQYF. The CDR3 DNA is TGCGCCAGCAGCTTGGCCCCTAGCGGGACGGGTTGGGAGACCCAGTACTTC.

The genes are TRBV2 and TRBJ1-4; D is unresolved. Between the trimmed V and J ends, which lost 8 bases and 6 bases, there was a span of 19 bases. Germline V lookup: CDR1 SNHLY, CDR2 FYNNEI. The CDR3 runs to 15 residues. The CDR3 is CASREMAGFDEKLFF. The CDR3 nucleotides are TGTGCCAGCCGGGAAATGGCAGGATTCGATGAAAAACTGTTTTTT.

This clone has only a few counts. CDR3 DNA sequence: TGTGCCAGCAGCTTAGGACTAGCGGGAGAACAAGAGACCCAGTACTTC. Its protein product is CASSLGLAGEQETQYF. V gene TRBV11-3 combines with J gene TRBJ2-5; TRBD2 matches at 12 bases. Germline trimming cut 1 base from V and 2 bases from J; bases unmatched to any gene: 2. The CDR3 runs to 16 residues. Looked up from germline, CDR1 is SGHNT and CDR2 is YENEEA.

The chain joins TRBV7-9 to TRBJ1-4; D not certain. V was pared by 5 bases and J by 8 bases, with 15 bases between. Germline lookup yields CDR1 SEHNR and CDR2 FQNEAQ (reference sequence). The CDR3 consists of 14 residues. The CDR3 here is CASSPGREEEKLFF. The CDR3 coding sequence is TGTGCCAGCAGCCCGGGGAGGGAGGAAGAAAAACTGTTTTTT.

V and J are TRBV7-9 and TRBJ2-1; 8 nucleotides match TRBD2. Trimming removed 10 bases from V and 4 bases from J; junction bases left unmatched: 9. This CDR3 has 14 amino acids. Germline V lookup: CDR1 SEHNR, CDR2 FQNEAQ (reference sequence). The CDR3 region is CATQAGAGYNEQFF. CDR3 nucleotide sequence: TGTGCCACCCAAGCGGGGGCGGGATACAATGAGCAGTTCTTC.

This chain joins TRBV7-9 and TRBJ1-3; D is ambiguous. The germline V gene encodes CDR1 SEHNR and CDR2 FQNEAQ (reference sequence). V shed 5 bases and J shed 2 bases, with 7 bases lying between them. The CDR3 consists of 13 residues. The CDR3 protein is CASSPGAGNTIYF. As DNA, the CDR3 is TGTGCCAGCAGCCCCGGGGCTGGAAACACCATATATTTT.

For the CDR3, the DNA is TGTGCCAGCAGACAGCGGACTAGCGGGACCCAAGAGACCCAGTACTTC. It translates to CASRQRTSGTQETQYF. The rearrangement uses TRBV11-2 and TRBJ2-5; 12 bases are a match to TRBD2. The V and J ends lost 6 bases and 1 base, in that order; junction bases with no gene match: 6. The CDR3 has 16 amino acids. Germline V gives CDR1 SGHAT, CDR2 FQNNGV.

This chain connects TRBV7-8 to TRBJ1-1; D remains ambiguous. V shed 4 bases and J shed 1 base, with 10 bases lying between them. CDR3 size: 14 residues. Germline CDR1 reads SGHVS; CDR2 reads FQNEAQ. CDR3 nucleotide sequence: TGTGCCAGCAGCTCGATAACATGGAACACTGAAGCTTTCTTT. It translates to CASSSITWNTEAFF. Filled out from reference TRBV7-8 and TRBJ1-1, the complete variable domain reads GAGVSQSPRYKVAKRGQDVALRCDPISGHVSLFWYQQALGQGPEFLTYFQNEAQLDKSGLPSDRFFAERPEGSVSTLKIQRTQQEDSAVYLCASSSITWNTEAFFGQGTRLTVV.

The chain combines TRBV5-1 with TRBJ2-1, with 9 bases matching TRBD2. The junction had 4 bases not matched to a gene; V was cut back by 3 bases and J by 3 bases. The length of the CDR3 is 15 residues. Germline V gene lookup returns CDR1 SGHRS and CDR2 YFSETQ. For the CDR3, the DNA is TGCGCCAGCAGCTGGGTGACTAGCGGCTACAATGAGCAGTTCTTC. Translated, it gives CASSWVTSGYNEQFF.

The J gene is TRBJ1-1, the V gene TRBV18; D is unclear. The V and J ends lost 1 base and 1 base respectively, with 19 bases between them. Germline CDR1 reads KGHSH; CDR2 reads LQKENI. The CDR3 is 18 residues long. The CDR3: CASSPREFQALQNTEAFF. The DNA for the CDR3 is TGTGCCAGCTCACCACGAGAATTCCAGGCTTTGCAGAACACTGAAGCTTTCTTT.

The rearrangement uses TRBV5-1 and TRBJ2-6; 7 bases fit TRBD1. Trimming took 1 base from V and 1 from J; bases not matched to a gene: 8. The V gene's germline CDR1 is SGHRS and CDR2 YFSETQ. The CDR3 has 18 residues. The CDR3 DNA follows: TGCGCCAGCAGCTTGCTCCGACAGGGCCCTTCTGGGGCCAACGTCCTGACTTTC. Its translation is CASSLLRQGPSGANVLTF.

The CDR3 DNA reads as TGTGCCAGCAGCCAAAACCCCGGGTATGGCTACACCTTC. Its translation is CASSQNPGYGYTF. The chain is built from TRBV7-2 and TRBJ1-2; no clear D gene. The length of the CDR3 is 13 residues. CDR1 is SGHTA, CDR2 FQGNSA, per germline. V gave up 5 bases and J gave up 5 bases, with 12 bases separating them.

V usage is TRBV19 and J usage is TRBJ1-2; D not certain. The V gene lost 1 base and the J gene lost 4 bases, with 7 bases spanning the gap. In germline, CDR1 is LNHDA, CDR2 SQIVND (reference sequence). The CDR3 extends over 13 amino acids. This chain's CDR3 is CASSIVQSYGYTF. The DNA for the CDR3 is TGTGCCAGTAGTATAGTACAGAGCTATGGCTACACCTTC.

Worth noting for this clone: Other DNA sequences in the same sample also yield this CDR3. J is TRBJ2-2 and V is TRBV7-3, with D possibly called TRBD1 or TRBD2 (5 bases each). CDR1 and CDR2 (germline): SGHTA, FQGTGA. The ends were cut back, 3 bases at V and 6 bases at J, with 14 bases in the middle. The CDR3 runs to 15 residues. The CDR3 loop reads CASSLGTGLPGELFF. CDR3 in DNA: TGTGCCAGCAGCTTGGGGACGGGGCTGCCCGGGGAGCTGTTTTTT. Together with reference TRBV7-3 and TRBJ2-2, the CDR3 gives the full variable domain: GAGVSQTPSNKVTEKGKYVELRCDPISGHTALYWYRQSLGQGPEFLIYFQGTGAADDSGLPNDRFFAVRPEGSVSTLKIQRTERGDSAVYLCASSLGTGLPGELFFGEGSRLTVL.